This TCR beta chain derives from a study of identical twins (dated by TCRdb to 2016 to 2017). Describing the broader study: The study deep-sequenced TCR alpha and beta repertoires from monozygotic twins, unrelated adults of various ages and cord blood to test whether fetal clonotypes persist. To rule out contamination, the twin experiments were replicated at different times with different library preparation protocols.

Library preparation employed 5' RACE. TCRdb records Illumina HiSeq 2000 as the sequencer. Template switching added a universal primer binding site, and the final cDNA carried a unique molecular identifier that allowed TCR cDNA molecules to be counted accurately. Specific primers in the conserved constant-segment region were used to synthesize first-strand cDNA for TCR alpha and beta chains. To control for contamination, each cDNA library was double barcoded with a SMART-Mk sample barcode plus Illumina barcodes. Two successive PCR steps introduced TruSeq adapter sequences along with Illumina sample barcodes. The Illumina HiSeq platform was used with custom primers to sequence TCR alpha and beta cDNA libraries. In the original analysis: Raw reads were processed with MiGEC to extract unique molecular identifiers, and MiXCR was used to determine CDR3 positions. Recombination models were inferred per individual with the repgenHMM and IGoR tools using an EM algorithm. The analysis of shared clonotypes was done with the tcR package in R, with sharing normalized by the product of cloneset sizes. To study raw recombination free of thymic and clonal selection effects, out-of-frame nonproductive sequences were analyzed. TCRdb ran its own pipeline on the public reads, namely fastp trimming at Q25 and MiXCR clone calling, and kept in-frame beta chains. Each entry merges the rows of one CDR3 protein and shows their most common DNA and genes. The V and J calls follow TCRdb's processing rather than the paper's. This sample comprises hundreds of thousands of distinct CDR3 sequences, around 20% of them detected only once. The top ten hold over 4% of the sample.

What the authors observed across the whole study: In monozygotic twins, out-of-frame TCR alpha sharing was systematically underestimated by recombination models, although the models agreed with sharing between unrelated individuals. A weaker excess of twin sharing was found in beta out-of-frame sequences because the signal-to-noise ratio was lowered by fewer shared sequences. Out-of-frame TCR alpha sequences shared between twins showed an excess of low generation-probability sequences compared with coincidental sharing between unrelated individuals. Conclusions relied on cross-sectional statistical analysis, since the same donors could not be followed over many years. Abundant cord blood beta clonotypes carried fewer insertions; young adult naive repertoires showed a weaker similar trend, while memory repertoires showed none. Zero-insertion analyses could be partly confounded by invariant T cells such as MAIT and iNKT, though diverse VJ usage argued against such confounding for most clonotypes.

Every donor was a healthy Caucasian. Three pairs of female monozygotic twins, all aged about 18 to 30 years, made up the twin cohort. The RNA used for TCR libraries was isolated from peripheral blood mononuclear cells. This clonotype was counted a few times. The target of this receptor is not known. No quality values exist for individual bases; no much larger clone is one base distant. CDR1 MGHDK and CDR2 SYGVNS were looked up in the germline V gene. From the cysteine up to the phenylalanine, the CDR3 has a length of 15 residues. Of the read, only the CDR3 DNA is kept; its 45 bases are in frame from base 1. Trimming removed 4 bases from V and 7 bases from J; the gene matches leave 7 bases unexplained. These data also formed part of another study, on T cells expressing NK-cell markers. Taken from the second paper: TCR beta-chain repertoires were profiled in sorted CD3+CD56+NKG2C+, CD3+CD56+NKG2C- and CD3+CD56-NKG2C+ T-cell subsets from about 8 donors. Of the eight sequenced donors, seven were found to be HCMV-seropositive and one was found to be HCMV-seronegative. In several experiments an anti-gammadeltaTCR antibody was added to restrict sorting to alphabetaTCR-expressing T cells. In about 6 donors, the dominant CD3+CD56+NKG2C+ clonotypes were found to rank among the top 10 CD8+ clonotypes and to make up roughly 1.0-7.0% of CD8+ T cells. Those dominant clonotypes were again the most abundant among CD3+CD56-NKG2C+ cells in four donors, at about 25-60.1%. Whether the expanded NKG2C-expressing T cell clones were specific for HCMV antigens remained unclear. The study sequenced eight donors, all healthy volunteers chosen at random: three men and five women. A commercial ELISA kit detecting HCMV-specific IgG in serum was used to determine HCMV serostatus. For several donors, bulk peripheral blood T-cell repertoires were additionally sequenced from unsorted PBMC. MIGEC was used to demultiplex reads and group the reads by UMI, and MiTCR was used to assemble and quantify clonotypes. To exclude erroneous sequences, only TCR cDNA sequences supported by at least two reads were retained. The tcR package was used for downstream repertoire analysis, and clonotypes were matched between fractions using CDR3 nucleotide sequence together with V segment. Antigen specificity was annotated against VDJdb with VDJmatch, allowing one amino acid substitution in CDR3.

Specimen: PBMCs. This TCR derives from a woman aged 18-29 years in good health. The chain employs TRBV25-1 and TRBJ2-1; 10 nucleotides in the junction match TRBD1. The CDR3 region reads CASSVSGQGGNEQFF. The DNA sequence is TGTGCCAGCAGTGTTTCCGGACAGGGGGGGAATGAGCAGTTCTTC.